This T cell receptor beta chain was captured by sequencing in a study of T cells in Graves' hyperthyroidism and ophthalmopathy. Study information: At initial diagnosis, before any treatment had begun, peripheral blood was obtained. General study findings and limits: Blood samples included most of the expanded thyroid clonotypes exceeding 0.001.

The CDR3 covers 14 residues. Germline CDR1 is SNHLY and CDR2 is FYNNEI. J lost 9 bases, V lost 3 bases, and 7 bases had no gene match. Ophthalmopathy cases scored 3 or more on the Clinical Activity Score and 4 or more on NOSPECS grade, with duration below 3 months. Thyroid ultrasound and orbital computed tomography, with clinical symptoms and serum thyroxine and TRAb, informed diagnoses. With respect to this clonotype: Its specificity is unknown.

It was RNA transcripts that yielded the amplified TCR beta CDR3 regions. HTBI primers were employed in a first-round RT-PCR of the TCR CDR3. MiXCR was run by TCRdb on the multiplex PCR reads, yielding one entry per CDR3 protein. The sample lists around 600,000 distinct CDR3 sequences, around 13% occurring once. The sample taken for sequencing was blood. The sequence came from a woman between 50 and 59 years old with Graves' ophthalmopathy. The rearrangement joins TRBV2 to TRBJ1-4; 7 bases agree with TRBD1. In DNA, the CDR3 is TGTGCCAGCAGTGAGTTGACAGGGAGAAAAAAACTGTTTTTT. It specifies CASSELTGRKKLFF.